Presented here are 9 T cell receptor beta chains from one specimen sequenced in a study of blood T cell repertoires in COVID-19. The repertoire was sequenced with immunoSEQ multiplex PCR; TCRdb's copy has only in-frame clones and lacks some. The table lists around 220,000 clones, around 89% of them singletons. Sample: PBMCs or T cells enriched from blood (not recorded which). The receptors originated from a man aged 25-45 years who had been exposed to COVID-19.

The chain has TRBV2 and TRBJ2-5; weak D call: TRBD1 (5 bases). Germline V gene sequence: CDR1 SNHLY, CDR2 FYNNEI. The CDR3 length is 13 residues. The V gene lost 8 bases and the J gene lost 5 bases, with 15 bases spanning the gap. CDR3 sequence reads: CASSPRVWETQYF. DNA of the CDR3: TGTGCCAGCTCCCCCAGGGTATGGGAGACCCAGTACTTC.

The chain carries TRBV30 and TRBJ2-1, with 12 bases lining up with TRBD2. Losses at the gene ends were 2 bases for V and 12 bases for J; bases not matched to a gene: 11. The CDR3 extends over 15 amino acids. Germline V gene lookup returns CDR1 GTSNPN and CDR2 SVGIG (reference sequence). CDR3 DNA: TGTGCCTGGAGTCGGGGGACTAGCGGGTCTTACGTGCAGTTCTTC. Its translation: CAWSRGTSGSYVQFF.

The V call is TRBV21-1, the J call TRBJ1-5. TRBV21-1 counts as a pseudogene. CDR3 length: 18 amino acids. DNA of the CDR3: TGTGCCAGCAGCAAATCCAGGGAGGATGAAACTATCAATCAGCCCCAGCATTTT. As protein: CASSKSREDETINQPQHF.

J is TRBJ1-6 and V is TRBV27; 8 bases line up with TRBD1. V shed 3 bases and J 7 bases; nucleotides not matched to a gene: 11. The CDR3 sequence is 17 residues long. Germline-derived CDR1 and CDR2 are MNHEY and SMNVEV (reference sequence). CDR3 in amino acids: CASSFGGLGDRNSPLHF. Written as DNA, the CDR3 is TGTGCCAGCAGTTTTGGAGGGCTGGGGGACAGGAATTCACCCCTCCACTTT.

This sequence joins TRBV19 and TRBJ1-5, with D hard to call. Germline CDR1 is LNHDA and CDR2 is SQIVND (reference sequence). This CDR3 comprises 15 residues. The germline V and J ends were trimmed by 5 bases and 8 bases, with 19 bases remaining between them. CDR3 nucleotides: TGTGCCAGTAGTTCCCCGGGAACAGCGGAGGAGCCCCAGCATTTT. The encoded protein is CASSSPGTAEEPQHF.

V gene TRBV19 combines with J gene TRBJ2-7, with 8 nucleotides matching TRBD1. Trimming at V came to 9 bases and at J to 2 bases, leaving 3 bases not matched to a gene. This CDR3 contains 12 residues. Germline-derived CDR1 and CDR2 are LNHDA and SQIVND (reference sequence). The CDR3 nucleotides are TGTGCCAGCGGACAGGGTGCCTACGAGCAGTACTTC. This codes for CASGQGAYEQYF.

The rearrangement joins TRBV4-1 to TRBJ2-3; D is unclear. The CDR3 runs to 12 residues. V lost 4 bases and J 6 bases, leaving 8 bases between the germline ends. CDR1 is MGHRA and CDR2 is YSYEKL in the germline V gene. CDR3 amino acids: CASSPPRDTQYF. CDR3 DNA sequence: TGCGCCAGCAGCCCCCCGAGGGATACGCAGTATTTT.

The chain combines TRBV2 with TRBJ2-5; TRBD1 matches 10 bases. This CDR3 is built from 15 residues. CDR1 and CDR2 from the germline V gene are SNHLY and FYNNEI. J was trimmed by 6 bases and V by 2 bases; bases with no gene match: 6. CDR3 in DNA: TGTGCCAGCAGTGAACTCAGACAGGGGGCAAAGACCCAGTACTTC. Translating gives CASSELRQGAKTQYF.

This chain connects TRBV9 to TRBJ2-3; 7 bases align to TRBD2. Germline values: CDR1 SGDLS, CDR2 YYNGEE. V was clipped by 1 base and J by 4 bases; unmatched bases: 6. The CDR3 is made up of 15 amino acids. The CDR3 coding sequence is TGTGCCAGCAGCGTACCGCCCCGGGGGGCAGATACGCAGTATTTT. Its translation: CASSVPPRGADTQYF.